A selection of T cell receptor beta chains follows, all from one sample in a study. TCRdb analysed the 5' RACE reads with MiXCR anew, one entry per CDR3 protein. The data show tens of thousands of distinct CDR3 sequences, with around 18% seen just once and approximately 3% held by the top ten. The sequencing sample was made of naive CD4+ T cells sorted from a lymph node. These receptors all come from a female donor with breast cancer. The CDR3 runs from the conserved cysteine through the conserved F or W. A D gene is named only where the DNA matches it firmly. Clone size is given for some rows only: seen once, a few or many times, or a class if the clone is expanded.

j_gene,d_gene,abundance,v_gene,CDR3aa,CDR3nt
TRBJ2-3,TRBD2,.,TRBV5-1,CASSPSRGGTDTQYF,TGCGCCAGCAGCCCTAGTCGGGGGGGCACAGATACGCAGTATTTT
TRBJ2-2,TRBD1,.,TRBV9,CASSVGTVNTGELFF,TGTGCCAGCAGCGTGGGGACAGTCAACACCGGGGAGCTGTTTTTT
TRBJ2-3,.,.,TRBV10-3,CAISGGSVTDTQYF,TGTGCCATCAGCGGGGGTTCGGTGACAGATACGCAGTATTTT
TRBJ1-1,.,.,TRBV3-1,CASSPLGTEAFF,TGTGCCAGCAGCCCGCTGGGGACTGAAGCTTTCTTT
TRBJ2-7,TRBD1,many,TRBV5-1,CASSSGTGGNEQYF,TGCGCCAGCAGCTCCGGGACAGGGGGGAACGAGCAGTACTTC
TRBJ1-1,.,.,TRBV5-1,CASSLGGMNTEAFF,TGCGCCAGCAGCTTGGGCGGGATGAACACTGAAGCTTTCTTT
TRBJ2-1,TRBD2,many,TRBV20-1,CSARDSGRARSYNEQFF,TGCAGTGCTAGAGACAGCGGGAGGGCGCGCTCCTACAATGAGCAGTTCTTC
TRBJ2-5,.,few,TRBV6-1,CASSETRQRETQYF,TGTGCCAGCAGTGAAACCCGGCAGAGAGAGACCCAGTACTTC
TRBJ1-2,.,.,TRBV7-9,CASSRDTANYGYTF,TGTGCCAGCAGCAGGGACACGGCTAACTATGGCTACACCTTC
TRBJ1-1,TRBD1,many,TRBV12-3/TRBV12-4,CASSPTGQGNTEAFF,TGTGCCAGCAGTCCCACGGGACAGGGGAACACTGAAGCTTTCTTT
TRBJ2-1,TRBD2,few,TRBV3-1,CASSQGGGYNEQFF,TGTGCCAGCAGCCAAGGCGGGGGCTACAATGAGCAGTTCTTC
TRBJ2-5,TRBD2,few,TRBV20-1,CSAWGLASQETQYF,TGCAGTGCCTGGGGACTAGCGAGTCAAGAGACCCAGTACTTC
TRBJ1-5,TRBD1,many,TRBV6-6,CASRKTGDSNQPQHF,TGTGCCAGCAGAAAGACAGGGGATTCCAATCAGCCCCAGCATTTT
TRBJ1-5,.,many,TRBV5-1,CASSLDAGNQPQHF,TGCGCCAGCAGCTTGGACGCGGGCAATCAGCCCCAGCATTTT
TRBJ2-5,TRBD2,.,TRBV20-1,CSARDTSGSSQETQYF,TGCAGTGCTAGAGATACTAGCGGGAGTTCACAAGAGACCCAGTACTTC
TRBJ1-1,.,.,TRBV6-1,CASSESHTGACF,TGTGCCAGCAGTGAATCCCACACGGGGGCTTGCTTT
TRBJ2-7,TRBD2,few,TRBV20-1,CSARRGEGSSYEQYF,TGCAGTGCTAGACGGGGGGAAGGTTCCTCCTACGAGCAGTACTTC
TRBJ1-1,.,.,TRBV19,CASSAYRVGEAFF,TGTGCCAGTAGTGCATACAGGGTGGGCGAAGCTTTCTTT
TRBJ2-4,.,many,TRBV12-3/TRBV12-4,CASTRSLAKNIQYF,TGTGCCAGCACCCGCTCCCTAGCCAAAAACATTCAGTACTTC
TRBJ2-7,TRBD2,.,TRBV28,CASSPRRGGINEQYF,TGTGCCAGCAGCCCCCGCCGGGGGGGAATCAACGAGCAGTACTTC
TRBJ1-3,.,.,TRBV7-9,CASSSLPLNTIYF,TGTGCCAGCAGCTCGCTCCCGCTAAACACCATATATTTT
TRBJ2-7,TRBD1,few,TRBV6-1,CASSPRQGVQYF,TGTGCCAGCAGTCCCCGACAGGGCGTGCAGTACTTC
TRBJ2-7,.,few,TRBV6-2/TRBV6-3,CASSYYPSAGEQYF,TGTGCCAGCAGTTACTACCCCTCGGCGGGGGAGCAGTACTTC
TRBJ2-7,TRBD1,many,TRBV29-1,CSAGTVYEQYF,TGCAGCGCCGGGACAGTCTACGAGCAGTACTTC
TRBJ2-7,.,many,TRBV20-1,CSAFPPGTGGREQYF,TGCAGTGCTTTCCCCCCCGGGACCGGTGGCAGGGAGCAGTACTTC
TRBJ1-2,.,.,TRBV6-5,CASSYLIGQYYGYTF,TGTGCCAGCAGTTACTTGATTGGACAGTACTATGGTTACACCTTC
TRBJ2-7,.,few,TRBV5-6,CASSFDSYYEQYF,TGTGCCAGCAGCTTTGACAGCTACTACGAGCAGTACTTC
TRBJ2-1,TRBD2,few,TRBV29-1,CSVETSGNEQFF,TGCAGCGTTGAAACTAGCGGTAATGAGCAGTTCTTC
TRBJ1-2,.,.,TRBV24-1,CATSEPGTAYGYAF,TGTGCCACCAGTGAACCCGGTACTGCCTATGGCTACGCCTTC
TRBJ1-1,.,.,TRBV7-6,CASSLHGTNTEAFF,TGTGCCAGCAGCCTACATGGCACGAACACTGAAGCTTTCTTT
TRBJ2-1,.,.,TRBV5-1,CASSPGLAVSSYNEQFF,TGCGCCAGCAGCCCCGGGTTAGCCGTGAGCTCCTACAATGAGCAGTTCTTC
TRBJ2-1,TRBD2,.,TRBV5-1,CASSLGASHGGNEQFF,TGCGCCAGCAGCTTGGGGGCCTCACACGGGGGGAATGAGCAGTTCTTC
TRBJ2-1,.,.,TRBV20-1,CSARDWKGSYNEQVF,TGCAGTGCTAGAGATTGGAAGGGCTCATACAATGAGCAGGTCTTC
TRBJ2-5,.,medium-sized,TRBV20-1,CSATPDSLIQETQYF,TGCAGTGCTACCCCGGACAGCCTAATACAAGAGACCCAGTACTTC
TRBJ1-1,.,few,TRBV5-1,CASSWEGPAYTEAFF,TGCGCCAGCAGCTGGGAGGGTCCTGCGTACACTGAAGCTTTCTTT
TRBJ2-5,TRBD2,.,TRBV3-1,CASSLGAGGQETQYF,TGTGCCAGCAGCCTCGGAGCGGGAGGGCAAGAGACCCAGTACTTC
TRBJ2-7,.,many,TRBV27,CASSRGGVYEQYF,TGTGCCAGCAGCCGAGGAGGGGTCTACGAGCAGTACTTC
TRBJ2-1,.,many,TRBV5-1,CASSYANSYNEQFF,TGCGCCAGCAGCTACGCTAACTCCTACAATGAGCAGTTCTTC
TRBJ1-2,TRBD1,.,TRBV24-1,CATSEPGTGGNYGYTF,TGTGCCACCAGTGAACCTGGGACAGGGGGTAACTATGGCTACACCTTC
TRBJ2-5,.,.,TRBV7-3,CASSFGPEETQYF,TGTGCCAGCAGCTTTGGTCCGGAGGAGACCCAGTACTTC
TRBJ2-3,.,.,TRBV5-6,CVSTRSMRGVTDTQYF,TGTGTCAGCACCCGTAGCATGAGGGGGGTCACAGATACGCAGTATTTT
TRBJ2-3,TRBD1,.,TRBV5-1,CASRRDSQDTQYF,TGCGCCAGCAGACGGGACAGCCAAGATACGCAGTATTTT
TRBJ2-2,.,many,TRBV7-3,CASSPRGRDTGELFF,TGTGCCAGCAGCCCCCGGGGCAGGGACACCGGGGAGCTGTTTTTT
TRBJ1-2,TRBD1,many,TRBV7-6,CASSLGGQGVVTYGYTF,TGTGCCAGCAGCTTAGGGGGACAGGGGGTGGTTACCTATGGCTACACCTTC
TRBJ2-1,.,.,TRBV7-2,CASSLATGSGSYNEQFF,TGTGCCAGCAGCTTAGCCACCGGGTCGGGGAGTTACAATGAGCAGTTCTTC
TRBJ2-7,.,few,TRBV11-2,CASSLGQSSSYEQYF,TGTGCCAGCAGCTTAGGACAGTCGAGCTCCTACGAGCAGTACTTC
TRBJ1-2,TRBD1,many,TRBV6-5,CASRAGGAGGHYGYTF,TGTGCCAGCAGGGCAGGGGGCGCAGGTGGTCACTATGGCTACACCTTC
TRBJ2-2,.,.,TRBV6-5,CASSYWQPNTGELFF,TGTGCCAGCAGTTACTGGCAGCCGAACACCGGGGAGCTGTTTTTT
TRBJ2-7,.,many,TRBV20-1,CSARETGRRSYEQYF,TGCAGTGCTAGAGAGACGGGCAGGCGCTCCTACGAGCAGTACTTC
TRBJ2-1,.,many,TRBV10-3,CAISESNLGTNEQFF,TGTGCCATCAGTGAGTCTAATTTGGGCACCAATGAGCAGTTCTTC
TRBJ2-4,.,few,TRBV7-2,CASSLGGTGLDIQYF,TGTGCCAGCAGCTTAGGTGGTACAGGTCTGGACATTCAGTACTTC
TRBJ2-2,.,many,TRBV24-1,CATSDQYLGNTGELFF,TGTGCCACCAGTGACCAATATCTGGGGAACACCGGGGAGCTGTTTTTT
TRBJ2-3,.,.,TRBV27,CASSRQATSTDTQYF,TGTGCCAGCAGCCGACAGGCTACTAGCACAGATACGCAGTATTTT
TRBJ1-2,.,.,TRBV15,CATSREADSYGYTF,TGTGCCACCAGCAGAGAGGCGGATTCCTATGGCTACACCTTC
TRBJ2-4,.,many,TRBV6-2/TRBV6-3,CASSATGFLAKNIQYF,TGTGCCAGCAGTGCAACAGGCTTTCTAGCCAAAAACATTCAGTACTTC
TRBJ2-1,TRBD2,.,TRBV20-1,CSAPTSGGVNEQFF,TGCAGTGCTCCGACTAGCGGGGGGGTCAATGAGCAGTTCTTC
TRBJ2-5,.,many,TRBV7-2,CASSLTRAQETQYF,TGTGCCAGCAGCTTAACGCGCGCCCAAGAGACCCAGTACTTC
TRBJ2-7,TRBD2,.,TRBV5-1,CASSTEGLAGGGEQYF,TGCGCCAGCAGCACGGAAGGACTAGCGGGAGGGGGCGAGCAGTACTTC
TRBJ1-5,.,.,TRBV3-1,CASSQQRGGNQPQHF,TGTGCCAGCAGCCAACAGAGAGGGGGAAATCAGCCCCAGCATTTT
TRBJ2-2,.,many,TRBV7-2,CASSLGRGFTGELFF,TGTGCCAGCAGCTTGGGCAGGGGATTCACCGGGGAGCTGTTTTTT